This T cell receptor (beta chain) was captured in a study of CD4 T cells in relation to SARS-CoV-2 and coronaviruses. As for this clone: Its target is unknown.

The assay was immunoSEQ multiplex PCR, and TCRdb's table has in-frame clones only and misses some. The data contain more than 25,000 clones, over 65% of them seen just once; the ten biggest clones take up roughly 20%. Trimming left V 5 bases short and J 4 bases short, with 18 bases between. This CDR3 comprises 15 residues. Germline loops: CDR1 SGDLS, CDR2 YYNGEE. The unexposed donors gave CD4+ T cells in 2011-2018, prior to COVID-19. Isolation of CD4+ T cells took place after approximately 10 days in culture. The sequence was collected from a human donor in good health. Sequenced input: CD4+ T cells from PBMCs, cultured in vitro. This chain joins TRBV9 and TRBJ2-5, with D perhaps being TRBD1 or TRBD2 (5 bases each). In DNA form, the CDR3 reads TGTGCCAGCAGGGTATGGTGGGGGATAGGAGAGACCCAGTACTTC. It codes for CASRVWWGIGETQYF. Combining the CDR3 with reference TRBV9 and TRBJ2-5 gives the whole variable domain DSGVTQTPKHLITATGQRVTLRCSPRSGDLSVYWYQQSLDQGLQFLIQYYNGEERAKGNILERFSAQQFPDLHSELNLSSLELGDSALYFCASRVWWGIGETQYFGPGTRLLVL.